These 29 T cell receptor beta chains share one sample of origin, sequenced in a study of T cell repertoires in aging, cancer and after chemotherapy (dated by TCRdb to between 2017 and 2020). Instrument on record: Illumina MiSeq. Rearranged TRB sequences spanning V, D and J segments were amplified in a multiplex touch-down PCR with a mixed TRB-A/B primer pool. The raw public reads went through TCRdb reprocessing: fastp at Q25, MiXCR clone calling, in-frame beta chains kept. Rows with a matching CDR3 protein are joined into one entry that keeps the most common DNA and genes. This sample comprises fewer than 4,000 distinct CDR3 sequences, roughly 36% of them detected only once. Of the sample, roughly 50% falls within the top ten clones. Genomic DNA extracted from peripheral blood, rather than sorted cells or RNA, was used as the source for amplification of TCR beta rearrangements. Sequencing was carried out using blood. These receptors came from a human donor in good health.

By its share, this clonotype is medium-sized. The CDR3 protein is CASSLSGPHSYEQYF. CDR3 sequence (DNA): TGTGCCAGCAGCTTATCAGGACCGCACTCCTACGAGCAGTACTTC. V is TRBV11-1 and J is TRBJ2-7; D call uncertain. Germline lookup yields CDR1 SGHAT and CDR2 FQDESV (reference sequence). The V end was cut by 2 bases, the J end by 0 bases, with 11 bases between. CDR3 length: 15 residues.

The V gene is TRBV12-3 or TRBV12-4, the J gene TRBJ2-6, with no clear D. The CDR3 extends over 14 amino acids. Trimming took off 2 bases at V and 2 bases at J, with 4 bases between the two ends. As DNA, the CDR3 is TGTGCCAGCAGTTTACCCGCTGGGGCCAACGTCCTGACTTTC. Its protein product is CASSLPAGANVLTF.

The V gene is TRBV19, the J gene TRBJ2-5, with a possible D match to TRBD2 (7 bases). Germline V gives CDR1 LNHDA, CDR2 SQIVND (reference sequence). The germline V and J ends were trimmed by 10 bases and 5 bases, with 23 bases remaining between them. This CDR3 has 15 residues. The CDR3: CATTLGQGRGETQYF. CDR3 coding DNA: TGTGCCACTACCCTGGGGCAGGGGAGGGGGGAGACCCAGTACTTC.

The chain couples TRBV18 to TRBJ2-5; D remains ambiguous. The CDR3 extends over 13 amino acids. Germline V gives CDR1 KGHSH, CDR2 LQKENI. V was cut by 3 bases and J by 3 bases, with 8 bases left in between. CDR3: CASSPGLEETQYF. The CDR3 bases are TGTGCCAGCTCACCGGGGTTAGAAGAGACCCAGTACTTC.

The chain couples TRBV27 to TRBJ2-7; D is perhaps TRBD2 (6 bases). Trimming left V 10 bases short and J 1 base short, with 14 bases between. CDR3 length: 13 residues. CDR1 is MNHEY, CDR2 SMNVEV, per germline (reference sequence). CDR3 in amino acids: CAIGPGTSYEQYF. CDR3 nucleotides: TGTGCCATAGGCCCAGGGACTTCCTACGAGCAGTACTTC.

This clonotype was counted a few times. V and J are TRBV12-3 or TRBV12-4 and TRBJ1-5, with 7 nucleotides matching TRBD1. The CDR3 length is 14 residues. The V gene end was trimmed by 5 bases and the J gene end by 4 bases; junction bases not matched to a gene: 5. The CDR3 is CASSTQGDNQPQHF. CDR3 DNA sequence: TGTGCCAGCAGTACTCAGGGGGATAATCAGCCCCAGCATTTT.

This clonotype was counted a few times. This chain joins TRBV6-5 and TRBJ1-4; 10 bases are a match to TRBD1. The V and J ends lost 6 bases and 6 bases, in that order; junction bases with no gene match: 4. From germline, CDR1 is MNHEY and CDR2 SVGAGI. CDR3 length: 14 residues. The DNA for the CDR3 is TGTGCCAGCAGGCGGACAGGGGGTGATGAAAAACTGTTTTTT. This translates into CASRRTGGDEKLFF.

The J gene is TRBJ2-7, the V gene TRBV14; the D is unclear. This CDR3 contains 15 residues. The germline V gene encodes CDR1 SGHDN and CDR2 FVKESK. V lost 0 bases to trimming and J lost 1 base, with 10 bases between them. This chain's CDR3 is CASSQDRAKSYEQYF. CDR3 bases: TGTGCCAGCAGCCAAGATCGGGCCAAATCCTACGAGCAGTACTTC.

This clonotype is deemed medium-sized. The rearrangement links TRBV29-1 to TRBJ2-1, with no clear D. The CDR3 is 10 amino acids. CDR1 and CDR2 from the germline V gene are SQVTM and ANQGSEA. Deletions cut 4 bases from V and 7 bases from J, with 5 bases between. CDR3 amino acids: CSVGVNEQFF. The CDR3 DNA is TGCAGCGTTGGGGTGAATGAGCAGTTCTTC.

The genes are TRBV12-3 or TRBV12-4 and TRBJ2-5; the D call may be TRBD1 or TRBD2 (5 bases each). V lost 10 bases to trimming and J lost 9 bases, with 18 bases between them. There are 12 residues in the CDR3. CDR3: CATSAGMGAQYF. CDR3 coding DNA: TGTGCCACCAGCGCCGGTATGGGGGCCCAGTACTTC.

In its sample, this clonotype was seen a few times. The chain employs TRBV10-3 and TRBJ1-2; the D gene is possibly TRBD1 (5 bases). Trimming left V 3 bases short and J 1 base short, with 9 bases between. CDR1 is ENHRY and CDR2 is SYGVKD in the germline V gene. CDR3 length equals 14 residues. Here the CDR3 reads CAISDYGHNYGYTF. CDR3 DNA: TGTGCCATCAGTGACTATGGACATAACTATGGCTACACCTTC.

The gene calls are TRBV7-4 and TRBJ1-1; 11 nucleotides align to TRBD1. The CDR3 is 17 amino acids. Trimming cost V 3 bases and J 5 bases; bases outside gene matches: 11. The germline CDR1 and CDR2 sequences are SGHVT and SQSDAQ. In DNA, the CDR3 is TGTGCCAGCAGCTTTAGACGGACAGGGGGCGCGAGGACTGAAGCTTTCTTT. Translation gives CASSFRRTGGARTEAFF. Full variable domain (rest looked up from reference TRBV7-4 and TRBJ1-1): GAGVSQSPRYKVAKRGRDVALRCDSISGHVTLYWYRQTLGQGSEVLTYSQSDAQRDKSGRPSGRFSAERPERSVSTLKIQRTEQGDSAVYLCASSFRRTGGARTEAFFGQGTRLTVV.

The rearrangement links TRBV27 to TRBJ2-5; D is unclear. The germline CDR1 and CDR2 sequences are MNHEY and SMNVEV (reference sequence). Deletions cut 5 bases from V and 5 bases from J, with 12 bases between. The CDR3 is 13 amino acids. The CDR3 reads CASSLRLGETQYF. CDR3 DNA: TGTGCCAGCAGTCTCCGCCTCGGGGAGACCCAGTACTTC.

This chain links TRBV12-3 or TRBV12-4 with TRBJ2-2; a possible D gene is TRBD2 (6 bases). The length of the CDR3 is 13 residues. V gave up 7 bases and J gave up 4 bases, with 10 bases separating them. CDR3 sequence reads: CASTAGRTGELFF. The CDR3 nucleotides are TGTGCCAGCACCGCGGGGCGCACCGGGGAGCTGTTTTTT.

The V and J genes are TRBV6-4 and TRBJ2-2; no clear D gene. The CDR3 loop spans 15 amino acids. Germline V gene sequence: CDR1 MRHNA, CDR2 SNTAGT. V was cut by 6 bases and J by 4 bases, with 15 bases left in between. CDR3 bases: TGTGCCAGCAGCCACGAAGCTACCCGCACCGGGGAGCTGTTTTTT. Its protein product is CASSHEATRTGELFF.

By share of the sample, this clonotype is medium-sized. V usage is TRBV6-5 and J usage is TRBJ2-1; 11 bases are a match to TRBD2. The CDR3 runs to 15 residues. The germline CDR1 and CDR2 sequences are MNHEY and SVGAGI. V trimming: 4 bases; J trimming: 3 bases; junction bases outside the gene matches: 2. CDR3 DNA sequence: TGTGCCAGCAGTTCGACTAGCGGGATCTACAATGAGCAGTTCTTC. As protein: CASSSTSGIYNEQFF.

The chain is built from TRBV7-6 and TRBJ2-7, with a possible D match to TRBD1 (7 bases). The CDR3 is made up of 16 amino acids. Trimming took off 5 bases at V and 3 bases at J, with 20 bases between the two ends. Germline CDR1 SGHVS, CDR2 FNYEAQ. The CDR3 DNA reads as TGTGCCAGCAGCACCGACAGGGAAGGGGGAGGCTACGAGCAGTACTTC. It codes for CASSTDREGGGYEQYF.

This clonotype showed up just a few times. CDR3 coding DNA: TGTGCCAGCAGTTTAGTCCAGAACACCGGGGAGCTGTTTTTT. Amino acids: CASSLVQNTGELFF. The chain couples TRBV27 to TRBJ2-2; D uncertain. V was trimmed by 2 bases and J by 1 base, leaving 5 bases between them. Per germline, CDR1 MNHEY and CDR2 SMNVEV (reference sequence). This CDR3 has 14 residues.

The V gene is TRBV19, the J gene TRBJ1-4; D is unresolved. Germline V gene sequence: CDR1 LNHDA, CDR2 SQIVND (reference sequence). The CDR3 totals 11 residues. V was pared by 7 bases and J by 11 bases, with 11 bases between. DNA for the CDR3: TGTGCCAGTATCGATCGGGTGAAACTGTTTTTT. Encoded protein: CASIDRVKLFF.

This sequence joins TRBV14 and TRBJ1-2; D is perhaps TRBD1 (5 bases). The CDR3 totals 14 residues. CDR1 is SGHDN, CDR2 FVKESK, per germline. V was cut by 1 base and J by 8 bases, with 14 bases left in between. The CDR3 here is CASSQATVYGGYTF. The CDR3 DNA is TGTGCCAGCAGCCAAGCGACAGTATACGGGGGCTACACCTTC.

The chain joins TRBV6-5 to TRBJ2-7; 15 bases fit TRBD2. This CDR3 has 18 amino acids. Germline CDR1 and CDR2: MNHEY and SVGAGI. The V segment lost 6 bases and the J segment 2 bases; nucleotides outside the gene matches: 11. The CDR3 loop is CASRSGTSGRRRAYEQYF. DNA of the CDR3: TGTGCCAGCAGGTCCGGGACTAGCGGGAGGAGAAGGGCCTACGAGCAGTACTTC.

The chain couples TRBV7-6 to TRBJ2-1; tentative D call: TRBD2 (5 bases). Germline V gene sequence: CDR1 SGHVS, CDR2 FNYEAQ. This CDR3 is 15 amino acids long. Between the trimmed V and J ends, which lost 5 bases and 5 bases, there was a span of 16 bases. The CDR3 DNA sequence: TGTGCCAGCAGCCAGGAGGCGCGGACGCACAATGAGCAGTTCTTC. This translates into CASSQEARTHNEQFF.

The J gene is TRBJ1-6, the V gene TRBV5-1; tentative D call: TRBD1 (6 bases). The germline V gene has CDR1 SGHRS and CDR2 YFSETQ. The CDR3 totals 18 residues. V lost 1 base, J lost 10 bases, and 24 bases lay in between. CDR3 bases: TGCGCCAGCAGCTTGACCCACCAGCTTACAGGGATTGGCTCACCCCTCCACTTT. As protein: CASSLTHQLTGIGSPLHF.

The chain joins TRBV7-2 to TRBJ1-6, with 7 bases fitting TRBD1. The CDR3 loop spans 15 amino acids. V was clipped by 1 base and J by 10 bases; unmatched bases: 7. From germline, CDR1 is SGHTA and CDR2 FQGNSA. The CDR3 DNA reads TGTGCCAGCAGCTTAGTGTCAGGGGGGGAGTCACCCCTCCACTTT. As protein: CASSLVSGGESPLHF.

This clonotype rates as medium-sized. This chain links TRBV27 with TRBJ1-2; D not resolved. Trimming removed 3 bases from V and 8 bases from J, with 13 bases in between. The CDR3 loop spans 13 amino acids. CDR1 is MNHEY and CDR2 is SMNVEV in the germline V gene (reference sequence). The chain's CDR3 is CASSFSGRRGYTF. In DNA form, the CDR3 reads TGTGCCAGCAGTTTCTCAGGTCGGAGGGGCTACACCTTC.

Only a few counts were recorded for this clonotype. This chain links TRBV6-1 with TRBJ1-2; 12 nucleotides align to TRBD1. The V gene end was trimmed by 6 bases and the J gene end by 5 bases; junction bases not matched to a gene: 10. CDR1 is MNHNS, CDR2 SASEGT, per germline. The CDR3 is 16 residues long. The CDR3 reads CASSPTGTGGIYGYTF. CDR3 coding DNA: TGTGCCAGCAGCCCCACCGGGACAGGGGGCATTTATGGCTACACCTTC.

This clonotype has a single count. Possible read error: a much larger clone is one base away. V usage is TRBV6-6 and J usage is TRBJ1-2; D is possibly TRBD1 (6 bases). In germline, CDR1 is MNHNY, CDR2 SVGAGI (reference sequence). CDR3 size: 13 residues. Trimming took off 6 bases at V and 9 bases at J, with 17 bases between the two ends. CDR3 sequence (DNA): TGTGCCAGCAGACTCTCTGGCACAGGGAGCTACACCTTC. It specifies CASRLSGTGSYTF.

The V call is TRBV19, the J call TRBJ1-6; tentative D call: TRBD1 (6 bases). The V end lost 7 bases, the J end lost 7 bases, and 14 bases lay between the germline ends. The CDR3 covers 14 residues. The germline gives CDR1 LNHDA, CDR2 SQIVND (reference sequence). The CDR3 nucleotides read TGTGCCAGTACCTCAGGGGTTATCAATTCACCCCTCCACTTT. Translated: CASTSGVINSPLHF.

The gene calls are TRBV7-2 and TRBJ2-7; D gene ambiguous. The CDR3 is 12 residues long. The germline V gene has CDR1 SGHTA and CDR2 FQGNSA. The germline V and J ends were trimmed by 5 bases and 6 bases, with 11 bases remaining between them. CDR3 sequence reads: CASSQRRGEQYF. The CDR3 DNA reads as TGTGCCAGCAGCCAGAGGAGAGGCGAGCAGTACTTC.